One and the same sample provided the 27 T cell receptor beta chains below, sequenced in a study of T cell clonality in common variable immunodeficiency. These receptors have no identified antigens. Study-level findings and limits: In common variable immunodeficiency, TCR beta chains reportedly carried fewer deletions and N-nucleotide insertions.

Here immunoSEQ multiplex PCR was the method, and the copy in TCRdb shows in-frame clones only, minus some. This table holds 40,000 to 50,000 clones with no singletons; the top ten claim about 6.3%. The sequenced sample was peripheral blood mononuclear cells. All receptors come from a human donor with common variable immunodeficiency.

This clone was recorded at least ten times. The read ends 3 residues early relative to the CDR3; the germline J gene fills the gap. This chain connects TRBV2 to TRBJ1-1; D remains unclear. This CDR3 comprises 12 residues. Trimming took 2 bases from V and 1 from J, leaving 2 bases between them. Germline-derived CDR1 and CDR2 are SNHLY and FYNNEI. The DNA read from the CDR3 is TGTGCCAGCAGTGAACAGAACACTGAA. Residues: CASSEQNTE. The complete CDR3 sequence is CASSEQNTEAFF.

In its sample, this clone was seen a few times. The DNA ends 3 residues before the CDR3 does, and the rest of the CDR3 is filled in from the germline J gene. The V and J genes are TRBV11-2 and TRBJ2-2; D gene ambiguous. There are 15 residues in the CDR3. Germline CDR1 and CDR2: SGHAT and FQNNGV. With 1 base removed from V and 4 bases from J, the gap between germline ends came to 10 bases. The covered CDR3 bases are TGTGCCAGCAGCTTAGTTCTATCGCGCACCGGGGAG. This sequence encodes CASSLVLSRTGE. The entire CDR3 is CASSLVLSRTGELFF.

This clone was seen only a few times. The CDR3 extends 3 residues past the end of the read, so its final part is completed from the germline J gene. The V and J genes are TRBV6-2 or TRBV6-3 and TRBJ2-2; tentative D call: TRBD1 (5 bases). The CDR3 contains 13 residues. The V and J ends lost 3 bases and 5 bases respectively, with 7 bases between them. The germline gives CDR1 MNHEY, CDR2 SVGEGT. The CDR3 bases that were read are TGTGCCAGCAGTTATCCAGGGACCGGGGAG. Protein: CASSYPGTGE. The entire CDR3 is CASSYPGTGELFF.

The sample holds many counts of this clone. The CDR3 end is not reached by the read, which stops 3 residues before it; the germline J gene fills it in. The chain employs TRBV20-1 and TRBJ1-5; possibly TRBD1 for D (6 bases). This CDR3 contains 13 residues. Per the germline V gene, CDR1 is DFQATT and CDR2 is SNEGSKA (reference sequence). Trimming shortened V by 5 bases and J by 4 bases, and 12 bases separated the two germline ends. This chain's CDR3 is CSAATGNNQPQHF. The part of the CDR3 DNA that was read is TGCAGTGCTGCGACAGGAAATAATCAGCCC.

This clone was detected a few times. The sequenced fragment ends 3 residues before the CDR3 boundary, so the rest is inferred from the germline J gene. The rearrangement links TRBV19 to TRBJ2-5; 9 nucleotides agree with TRBD1. CDR1 LNHDA and CDR2 SQIVND come from the germline V gene (reference sequence). The CDR3 covers 13 residues. Germline trimming cut 8 bases from V and 2 bases from J; bases unmatched to any gene: 3. Incomplete CDR3 DNA: TGTGCCAGTGAAGGACAGGGGCAAGAGACC. This gives the protein CASEGQGQET. Given in full, the CDR3 is CASEGQGQETQYF.

With respect to this clone: Coverage ceases 3 residues before the CDR3 finishes, and the germline J gene fills in the end. The rearrangement joins TRBV20-1 to TRBJ2-1, with TRBD2 matching 16 bases. This CDR3 is 17 amino acids long. With 4 bases clipped from V and 2 bases from J, the junction kept 5 bases outside the gene matches. Per the germline V gene, CDR1 is DFQATT and CDR2 is SNEGSKA (reference sequence). The sequenced part of the CDR3 DNA is TGCAGTGCTACCGGGACTAGCGGGAGGGCCGCCTACAATGAG. Translated: CSATGTSGRAAYNE. The complete CDR3 sequence is CSATGTSGRAAYNEQFF.

This clone came up many times. The read terminates 3 residues ahead of where the CDR3 ends, so the germline J gene completes it. This chain connects TRBV30 to TRBJ1-4, with D unresolved. The germline gives CDR1 GTSNPN, CDR2 SVGIG (reference sequence). This CDR3 is built from 14 residues. Trimming took 1 base from V and 7 from J, leaving 13 bases between them. The CDR3 DNA, read in part, is TGTGCCTGGAGTGCAGGCAGAGAGAGTGAAAAA. It yields the protein CAWSAGRESEK. The full CDR3 is CAWSAGRESEKLFF.

Note on this clone: With the read ending 3 residues before the CDR3 end, the germline J gene is used to fill in that end. This sequence joins TRBV2 and TRBJ1-1; the D gene is possibly TRBD1 (6 bases). The CDR3 length is 15 residues. Trimming took 4 bases from V and 5 from J, leaving 17 bases between them. The germline V gene has CDR1 SNHLY and CDR2 FYNNEI. CDR3 bases read: TGTGCCAGCAGTGCACGGGGGGGCGCATGGACTGAA. Translation: CASSARGGAWTE. The CDR3, in full, reads CASSARGGAWTEAFF.

This clone was recorded at least ten times. The read stops 3 residues short of the end of the CDR3; the missing end is completed from the germline J gene. The chain recombines TRBV13 with TRBJ2-1; 8 bases agree with TRBD1. The CDR3 runs to 16 residues. Germline V gene lookup returns CDR1 PRHDT and CDR2 FYEKMQ (reference sequence). J lost 2 bases, V lost 4 bases, and 7 bases had no gene match. The CDR3 sequence is CASSSSDRGPYNEQFF. CDR3 DNA, as far as it was read: TGTGCCAGCAGCTCCTCAGACAGGGGTCCCTACAATGAG.

This clone appeared many times. The read terminates 3 residues before the CDR3 end, so the remaining end is supplied by the germline J gene. The rearrangement links TRBV20-1 to TRBJ2-5, with 11 bases lining up with TRBD2. The CDR3 is made up of 14 amino acids. V was clipped by 6 bases and J by 1 base; unmatched bases: 4. From germline, CDR1 is DFQATT and CDR2 SNEGSKA (reference sequence). The CDR3: CSATGTSGQETQYF. Incomplete CDR3 DNA: TGCAGTGCAACCGGGACTAGCGGCCAAGAGACC.

As concerns this clone: The read comes to an end 3 residues before the CDR3 does, leaving the germline J gene to fill in the end. V and J are TRBV5-1 and TRBJ2-2; 7 nucleotides line up with TRBD1. Germline V gives CDR1 SGHRS, CDR2 YFSETQ. This CDR3 is built from 16 residues. The ends lost 2 bases at V and 6 bases at J; junction bases unmatched: 10. Here the CDR3 reads CASSLGTVAGAGELFF. The CDR3 DNA, read in part, is TGCGCCAGCAGCTTAGGGACAGTGGCTGGCGCCGGGGAG.

At least ten counts were recorded for this clone. The read terminates 3 residues before the CDR3 end, so the remaining end is supplied by the germline J gene. The chain links TRBV5-1 to TRBJ1-1, with 7 bases that match TRBD1. CDR1 is SGHRS and CDR2 is YFSETQ in the germline V gene. After removal of 5 bases from V and 0 bases from J, the junction contained 13 bases not matched to a gene. The CDR3 is made up of 17 amino acids. Partial CDR3 DNA: TGCGCCAGCAGGAAAAGCGGGACAGCATTCATGAACACTGAA. Its translation is CASRKSGTAFMNTE. The full-length CDR3 reads as CASRKSGTAFMNTEAFF.

This clone was observed many times. The CDR3 end lies 3 residues beyond the end of the read and is filled in from the germline J gene. V is TRBV19 and J is TRBJ1-4; the D gene is possibly TRBD1 (6 bases). The germline gives CDR1 LNHDA, CDR2 SQIVND (reference sequence). CDR3 length: 15 residues. Trimming shortened V by 5 bases and J by 4 bases, and 14 bases separated the two germline ends. Partial CDR3 DNA: TGTGCCAGTAGTGGAACAGGGTTGGGTAATGAAAAA. Amino acids: CASSGTGLGNEK. From start to end, the CDR3 is CASSGTGLGNEKLFF.

With respect to this clone: The read comes to an end 3 residues before the CDR3 does, leaving the germline J gene to fill in the end. This chain joins TRBV2 and TRBJ2-7; 8 nucleotides match TRBD1. The length of the CDR3 is 14 residues. Germline values: CDR1 SNHLY, CDR2 FYNNEI. The J segment lost 1 base and the V segment lost 6 bases, leaving 5 bases of the junction unmatched. CDR3: CASRDRTGSYEQYF. CDR3 bases read: TGTGCCAGCAGGGACCGGACAGGGTCCTACGAG.

This clone appeared many times. The read terminates 3 residues before the CDR3 end, so the remaining end is supplied by the germline J gene. This chain connects TRBV10-3 to TRBJ2-3, with 7 bases fitting TRBD2. V lost 3 bases and J lost 2; bases outside the gene matches: 8. Germline values: CDR1 ENHRY, CDR2 SYGVKD. The CDR3 consists of 16 residues. The CDR3 sequence: CAISDGTNRFTDTQYF. The CDR3 DNA, read in part, is TGTGCCATCAGTGACGGGACTAACCGATTCACAGATACG.

This clone was detected many times. The CDR3 goes on 3 residues after the read ends, and that part is filled in from the germline J gene. V is TRBV20-1 and J is TRBJ2-5; a possible D gene is TRBD1 (5 bases). Germline-derived CDR1 and CDR2 are DFQATT and SNEGSKA (reference sequence). The ends were cut back, 6 bases at V and 1 base at J, with 12 bases in the middle. The CDR3 covers 13 residues. The CDR3 DNA, read in part, is TGCAGTGCCCAAACGCAGGGCCAAGAGACC. It specifies CSAQTQGQET. The entire CDR3 sequence reads CSAQTQGQETQYF.

This clone was observed a few times. CDR3 DNA, as far as it was read: TGTGCCAGCAGCCCGGGCGGGGGTAATTCACCC. Translating gives CASSPGGGNSP. The entire CDR3 reads CASSPGGGNSPLHF. The rearrangement links TRBV7-9 to TRBJ1-6; perhaps TRBD1 as D (5 bases). With the read ending 3 residues before the CDR3 end, the germline J gene is used to fill in that end. The V end lost 5 bases, the J end lost 6 bases, and 11 bases lay between the germline ends. The germline CDR1 and CDR2 sequences are SEHNR and FQNEAQ (reference sequence). The CDR3 runs 14 residues.

Many counts were recorded for this clone. The read is 3 residues too short to cover the CDR3 end, so that end is filled in from the germline J gene. V usage is TRBV10-3 and J usage is TRBJ1-1, with D unresolved. Germline CDR1 and CDR2: ENHRY and SYGVKD. The CDR3 runs to 15 residues. V shed 4 bases and J shed 0 bases, with 12 bases lying between them. The CDR3 spells CAISVEGRLNTEAFF. The CDR3 DNA, read in part, is TGTGCCATCAGTGTAGAGGGCAGATTGAACACTGAA.

This clone has only a few counts. The read ends 3 residues before the CDR3 terminus; that terminus is restored from the germline J gene. The rearrangement uses TRBV7-6 and TRBJ2-7, with TRBD1 matching over 7 bases. After removal of 5 bases from V and 6 bases from J, the junction contained 7 bases not matched to a gene. Per the germline V gene, CDR1 is SGHVS and CDR2 is FNYEAQ. The CDR3 extends over 13 amino acids. The CDR3 here is CASSLGQAGEQYF. Partial CDR3 DNA: TGTGCCAGCAGCCTTGGACAGGCCGGCGAG.

Only a few counts were recorded for this clone. The read gets to within 3 residues of the CDR3 end, and the germline J gene fills in the rest. This sequence joins TRBV7-9 and TRBJ2-7, with TRBD1 as a possible D gene (5 bases). This CDR3 has 13 residues. CDR1 and CDR2 from the germline V gene are SEHNR and FQNEAQ (reference sequence). CDR3 sequence: CSISLSQAYEQYF. CDR3 bases read: TGTTCCATCAGCTTATCACAGGCCTACGAG.

This clone was seen many times. The missing CDR3 end, 3 residues past where the read stops, is filled in from the germline J gene. The chain couples TRBV20-1 to TRBJ2-4; TRBD2 might be the D (6 bases). The V and J ends lost 0 bases and 1 base respectively, with 10 bases between them. In germline, CDR1 is DFQATT, CDR2 SNEGSKA (reference sequence). This CDR3 has 15 residues. The CDR3 protein is CSARDPAGAKNIQYF. CDR3 DNA, as far as it was read: TGCAGTGCTAGAGACCCGGCGGGGGCCAAAAACATT.

Comments on this clone: The read halts 3 residues ahead of the CDR3 end, with the missing end drawn from the germline J gene. J is TRBJ2-3 and V is TRBV2, with 8 bases identical to TRBD2. This CDR3 has 15 amino acids. Germline values: CDR1 SNHLY, CDR2 FYNNEI. The J segment lost 1 base and the V segment lost 4 bases, leaving 4 bases of the junction unmatched. CDR3 residues: CASSGGLGGTDTQYF. CDR3 DNA, as far as it was read: TGTGCCAGCAGTGGGGGACTAGGAGGCACAGATACG. Supplemented by reference TRBV2 and TRBJ2-3, the full variable domain reads EPEVTQTPSHQVTQMGQEVILRCVPISNHLYFYWYRQILGQKVEFLVSFYNNEISEKSEIFDDQFSVERPDGSNFTLKIRSTKLEDSAMYFCASSGGLGGTDTQYFGPGTRLTVL.

There are many counts of this clone. With the read ending 3 residues before the CDR3 end, the germline J gene is used to fill in that end. The chain joins TRBV20-1 to TRBJ2-3, with D uncertain. The CDR3 spans 12 residues. V lost 8 bases and J 2 bases, leaving 11 bases between the germline ends. Germline V lookup: CDR1 DFQATT, CDR2 SNEGSKA (reference sequence). The part of the CDR3 DNA that was read is TGCAGTCCCATTCGAGCCACAGATACG. Translated, it gives CSPIRATDT. From start to end, the CDR3 is CSPIRATDTQYF.

There are a few counts of this clone. The read finishes 3 residues shy of the CDR3 end, and the germline J gene is used to complete it. This chain joins TRBV7-9 and TRBJ2-7, with 11 bases matching TRBD2. The V and J ends lost 3 bases and 3 bases, in that order; junction bases with no gene match: 4. In germline, CDR1 is SEHNR, CDR2 FQNEAQ (reference sequence). This CDR3 has 15 residues. The CDR3 region is CASSFLLAGVYEQYF. The CDR3 bases that were read are TGTGCCAGCAGCTTTTTACTAGCGGGGGTCTACGAG. Variable domain in full (rest from reference TRBV7-9 and TRBJ2-7): DTGVSQNPRHKITKRGQNVTFRCDPISEHNRLYWYRQTLGQGPEFLTYFQNEAQLEKSRLLSDRFSAERPKGSFSTLEIQRTEQGDSAMYLCASSFLLAGVYEQYFGPGTRLTVT.

This clone was picked up many times. The CDR3 extends 3 residues past the end of the read, so its final part is completed from the germline J gene. The chain is built from TRBV5-6 and TRBJ1-2; D call uncertain. V was clipped by 1 base and J by 4 bases, with 8 bases between them. Germline loops: CDR1 SGHDT, CDR2 YYEEEE. The length of the CDR3 is 13 residues. CDR3 DNA, as far as it was read: TGTGCCAGCAGCTTGAGGAGCGGCTATGGC. Translation: CASSLRSGYG. The entire CDR3 protein is CASSLRSGYGYTF.

This clone has a count of ten or more. The sequenced fragment ends 3 residues before the CDR3 boundary, so the rest is inferred from the germline J gene. The rearrangement links TRBV20-1 to TRBJ2-1; 11 bases are a match to TRBD2. Per the germline V gene, CDR1 is DFQATT and CDR2 is SNEGSKA (reference sequence). J gave up 2 bases and V 0 bases, and 3 bases lay outside the gene matches. CDR3 length equals 16 residues. The CDR3 bases that were read are TGCAGTGCTAGAGATCCGGGACTAGCGGCCTACAATGAG. It is translated as CSARDPGLAAYNE. Given in full, the CDR3 is CSARDPGLAAYNEQFF.

This clone was seen only a few times. The read ends 3 residues early relative to the CDR3; the germline J gene fills the gap. The rearrangement uses TRBV7-6 and TRBJ2-7; 9 bases are a match to TRBD1. V dropped 5 bases and J dropped 3; count of bases not matched to a gene: 5. CDR1 is SGHVS, CDR2 FNYEAQ, per germline. The CDR3 covers 14 residues. The sequenced CDR3 bases are TGTGCCAGCAGCACGGGACAGGGAAACTACGAG. Amino acid sequence: CASSTGQGNYE. The full CDR3 reads CASSTGQGNYEQYF.